One T cell receptor beta chain is described in this entry. The antigen is not known. The data belong to a study of blood T cells in healthy people across ages. Study results and limitations: Naive T cell percentage showed a strong correlation with the diversity of TCR beta. Versus aged donors, long-lived donors had higher diversity and more naive CD4+ cells.

The CDR3 contains 12 residues. The J segment lost 12 bases and the V segment lost 8 bases, leaving 10 bases of the junction unmatched. Then a second PCR, running roughly 6 to 12 cycles, was carried out with a sample-barcoded 5' primer and a J-beta primer mix. Each cDNA was tagged by a template-switch adaptor containing 12 random nucleotides. Each CDR3 protein gets one entry after TCRdb re-called the 5' RACE reads with MiXCR. The repertoire holds about 1 million distinct CDR3 sequences, over 35% seen once, with 18% in the top ten. The sequenced material came from blood. This TCR was sampled from a woman in her sixties in good health. The chain carries TRBV12-3 or TRBV12-4 and TRBJ2-1; TRBD2 aligns across 7 bases. The CDR3 region has the DNA TGTGCCAGCTTGGGGGGGGTGGGGCGGCAGTTCTTC. It is translated as CASLGGVGRQFF.